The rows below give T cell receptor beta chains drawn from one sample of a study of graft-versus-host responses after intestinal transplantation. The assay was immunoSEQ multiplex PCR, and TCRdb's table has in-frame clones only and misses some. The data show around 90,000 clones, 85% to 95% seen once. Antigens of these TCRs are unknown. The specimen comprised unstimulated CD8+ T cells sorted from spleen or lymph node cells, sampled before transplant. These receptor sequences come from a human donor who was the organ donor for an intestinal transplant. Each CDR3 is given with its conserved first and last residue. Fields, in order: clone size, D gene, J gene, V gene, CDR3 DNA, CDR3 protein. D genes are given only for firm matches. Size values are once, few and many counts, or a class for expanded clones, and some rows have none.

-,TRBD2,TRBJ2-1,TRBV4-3,TGCGCCAGCAGCCAAGAGATGGAGTCTCGACTAGCTACGAGTGAGCAGTTCTTC,CASSQEMESRLATSEQFF
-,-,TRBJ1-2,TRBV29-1,TGCAGCGTTGAAGATGGGAGAATCTATGGCTACACCTTC,CSVEDGRIYGYTF
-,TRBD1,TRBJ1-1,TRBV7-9,TGTGCCAGCAGCTTAGGGGGACAGGGGGCAGGTGCTTTCTTT,CASSLGGQGAGAFF
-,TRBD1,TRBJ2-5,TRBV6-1,TGTGCCAGCAGTGAACAAACAGGGGGCGCCGAGACCCAGTACTTC,CASSEQTGGAETQYF
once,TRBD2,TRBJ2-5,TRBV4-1,TGCGCCAGCAGCCAATTAGCGGGGGGGCCAAATACCAAGACCCAGTACTTC,CASSQLAGGPNTKTQYF
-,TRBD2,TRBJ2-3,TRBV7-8,TGTGCCAGCAGCTTCTCCTCTATAGCGGGCCCGACTGGGGATACGCAGTATTTT,CASSFSSIAGPTGDTQYF
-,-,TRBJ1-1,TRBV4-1,TGCGCCAGCAGCCAAAAACAGGGTTGGAACACTGAAGCTTTCTTT,CASSQKQGWNTEAFF
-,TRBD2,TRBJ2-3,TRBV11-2,TGTGCCAGCAGCACCGGGACTAGGTTCGGTAATACGCAGTATTTT,CASSTGTRFGNTQYF
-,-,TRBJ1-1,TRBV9,TGTGCCAGCAGCGCAGAGGACTGGGGAACCCCTGAAGCTTTCTTT,CASSAEDWGTPEAFF
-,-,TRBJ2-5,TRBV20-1,TGCAGTGCTAGTGGGGCTTGGACCCAGTACTTC,CSASGAWTQYF
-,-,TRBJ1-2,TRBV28,TGTGCCAGCACCGACGGACTCTTGCACTATGGCTACACCTTC,CASTDGLLHYGYTF
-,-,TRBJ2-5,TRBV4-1,TGCGCCAGCAGCCAACAGGGAAGGGGAGAGACCCAGTACTTC,CASSQQGRGETQYF
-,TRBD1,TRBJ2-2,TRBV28,TGTGCCAGCAGTAATGGACAGGGGACCTTTACCGGGGAGCTGTTTTTT,CASSNGQGTFTGELFF
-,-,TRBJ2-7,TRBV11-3,TGTGCCAGCAGCTTAGACGGGGGGCCTAAACCGGGACCCAACTTC,CASSLDGGPKPGPNF
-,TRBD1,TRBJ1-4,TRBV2,TGTGCCAGCAGAGAAGGACAGGCCAATGAAAAACTGTTTTTT,CASREGQANEKLFF
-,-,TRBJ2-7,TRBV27,TGTGCCAGCAGTTTACACACCTCCTACGAGCAGTACTTC,CASSLHTSYEQYF
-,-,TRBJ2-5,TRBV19,TGTGCCAGTAGTATTAGGGGGGCGGGAGCAGGAGAGACCCAGTACTTC,CASSIRGAGAGETQYF
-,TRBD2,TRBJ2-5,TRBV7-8,TGTGCCAGCAGCCCTACCGGGGGGGAGACCCAGTACTTC,CASSPTGGETQYF
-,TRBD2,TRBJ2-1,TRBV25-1,TGTGCCAGCGCCCTCGGGGGGAGCGATGAGCAGTTCTTC,CASALGGSDEQFF
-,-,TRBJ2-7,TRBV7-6,TGTGCCAGCAGCTTAGGGGCAGGGGACCCCTACGAGCAGTACTTC,CASSLGAGDPYEQYF
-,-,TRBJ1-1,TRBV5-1,TGCGCCAGCAGCCTGATTGACTTGACAGCCCCATTGTGGGCTTTCTTT,CASSLIDLTAPLWAFF
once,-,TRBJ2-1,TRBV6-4,TGTGCCAGCAGTGACTCGAACTGGGGCAGCTCCTACAATGAGCAGTTCTTC,CASSDSNWGSSYNEQFF
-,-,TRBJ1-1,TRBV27,TGTGCCAGCAGTTTATCGGTGAGCACTGAAGCTTTCTTT,CASSLSVSTEAFF
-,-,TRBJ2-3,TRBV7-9,TGTGCCAGCAGCTTAGAGCAGGGGGGAGATACGCAGTATTTT,CASSLEQGGDTQYF
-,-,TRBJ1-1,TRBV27,TGTGCCAGCAGTTTATACAGGCGCGCCTCCTCGGGCACTGAAGCTTTCTTT,CASSLYRRASSGTEAFF
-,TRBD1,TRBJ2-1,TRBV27,TGTGCCAGTCTCTCGGGACAGGGTTACAATGAGCAGTTCTTC,CASLSGQGYNEQFF
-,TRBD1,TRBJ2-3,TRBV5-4,TGTGCCAGCCGCGACAGGGGCAGGACAGATACGCAGTATTTT,CASRDRGRTDTQYF
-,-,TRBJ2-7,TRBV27,TGTGCCAGCTCCTACGCCCCCGTTTACGAGCAGTACTTC,CASSYAPVYEQYF
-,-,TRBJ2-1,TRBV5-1,TGCGCCAGCAGCTTGAGGCGGGGCGACAATGAGCAGTTCTTC,CASSLRRGDNEQFF
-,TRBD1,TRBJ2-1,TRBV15,TGTGCCACCAGCAGACTCCGAGAAAGGACAGGGTCTGACAATGAGCAGTTCTTC,CATSRLRERTGSDNEQFF
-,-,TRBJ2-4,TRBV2,TGTGCCAGCAGTGGGCCCCCGGGGGTGGAGAACATTCAGTACTTC,CASSGPPGVENIQYF
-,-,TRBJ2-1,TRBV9,TGTGCCAGCAGCGTAGGGACTTTGGCAGGGGCGGACAATGAGCAGTTCTTC,CASSVGTLAGADNEQFF
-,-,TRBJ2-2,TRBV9,TGTGCCAGCAGCGTAGTAGATAGCCCGAACACCGGGGAGCTGTTTTTT,CASSVVDSPNTGELFF
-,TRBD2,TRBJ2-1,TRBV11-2,TGTGCCAGCAGCTTATTTCCGACTAGCGGATATTACAATGAGCAGTTCTTC,CASSLFPTSGYYNEQFF
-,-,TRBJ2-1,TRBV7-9,TGTGCCAGCGGAGCAGCCCCCGGAGGGAACAATGAGCAGTTCTTC,CASGAAPGGNNEQFF
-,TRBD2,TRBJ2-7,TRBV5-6,TGTGCCAGCAGCTTGGAAGGAGCGGGGCGGAGCTCCTACGAGCAGTACTTC,CASSLEGAGRSSYEQYF
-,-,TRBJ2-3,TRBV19,TGTGCCAGTAGCCGAGCGGGTTTAGGCCCAGATACGCAGTATTTT,CASSRAGLGPDTQYF
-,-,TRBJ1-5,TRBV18,TGTGCCAGCTCACCGAACCGGGGGAGTCGAAATCAGCCCCAGCATTTT,CASSPNRGSRNQPQHF
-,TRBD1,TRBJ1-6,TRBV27,TGTGCCAGCAGTTTATCCCGGTATTGGGACAGGGATTCCCATTCACCCCTCCACTTT,CASSLSRYWDRDSHSPLHF
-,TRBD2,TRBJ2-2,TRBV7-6,TGTGCCAGCAGCTTGGTTGTATCTTCTAGCGGGAGTAGGCCCGGGGAGCTGTTTTTT,CASSLVVSSSGSRPGELFF
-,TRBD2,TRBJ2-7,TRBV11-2,TGTGCCAGCAGCTTAGTTGTAGCTGAGCGGGGCAGCGAGCAGTACTTC,CASSLVVAERGSEQYF
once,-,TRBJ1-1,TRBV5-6,TGTGCCAGCAGCCTTGGACACCTTAAAGCTTTCTTT,CASSLGHLKAFF
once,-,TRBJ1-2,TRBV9,TGTGCCAGCAGCGTTGGAAAGACTAGCCGCCATGGCTACACCTTC,CASSVGKTSRHGYTF
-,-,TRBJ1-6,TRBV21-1,TGTGCCAGCAGCTCGCGGGACAGGGCCCTACCCTATAATTCACCCCTCCACTTT,CASSSRDRALPYNSPLHF
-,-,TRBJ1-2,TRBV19,TGTGCCAGTAGTCCAGGCGTGGGTGGCTACACCTTC,CASSPGVGGYTF
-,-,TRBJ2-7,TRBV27,TGTGCCAGCAGTTTGGGCCAGGAATCCTACGAGCAGTACTTC,CASSLGQESYEQYF
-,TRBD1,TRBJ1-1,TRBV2,TGTGCCAGCCGAAATCCGGGACAGGGGATCGGGGACACTGAAGCTTTCTTT,CASRNPGQGIGDTEAFF
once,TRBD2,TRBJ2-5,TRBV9,TGTGCCAGCAGCGTAGAGGGGACTAGCGGGAGGGCCACGGAGACCCAGTACTTC,CASSVEGTSGRATETQYF
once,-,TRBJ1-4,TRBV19,TGTGCCAGTAGTATTGGGCCGGAAAAACTGTTTTTT,CASSIGPEKLFF
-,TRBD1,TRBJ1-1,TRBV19,TGTGCCAGTACCCACGGAGACAGGGGCATGAACACTGAAGCTTTCTTT,CASTHGDRGMNTEAFF
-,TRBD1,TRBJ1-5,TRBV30,TGTGCCTGGAGTCAGGGGGCGGGGCAGCCCCAGCATTTT,CAWSQGAGQPQHF
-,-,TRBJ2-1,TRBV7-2,TGTGCCAGCAGCTTGGGTAGCCCCTACAATGAGCAGTTCTTC,CASSLGSPYNEQFF
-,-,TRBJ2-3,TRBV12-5,TGTGCTGAGGGGGTGTTATTCTCCACAGATACGCAGTATTTT,CAEGVLFSTDTQYF
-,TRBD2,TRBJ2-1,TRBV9,TGTGCCAGCAGCCCCGGGGGGGCCTACAATGAGCAGTTCTTC,CASSPGGAYNEQFF
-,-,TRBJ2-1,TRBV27,TGTGCCAGCAGTTCGTTCCAGGTCAATGCTATTTCCCGGAATGAGCAGTTCTTC,CASSSFQVNAISRNEQFF
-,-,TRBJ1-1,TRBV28,TGTGCCAGCAGCCCTCAGGGGACACTGAACACTGAAGCTTTCTTT,CASSPQGTLNTEAFF
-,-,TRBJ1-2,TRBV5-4,TGTGCCAGCAGCCGAACACGGGGGGCGCCTGGCTACACCTTC,CASSRTRGAPGYTF
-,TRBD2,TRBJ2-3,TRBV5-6,TGTGCCAGCAGCTTGGCCTTAGCGGGGCAAGCGACAGATACGCAGTATTTT,CASSLALAGQATDTQYF
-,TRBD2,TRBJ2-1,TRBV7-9,TGTGCCAGCAGCTTAGAGGGACTAGCGGGCAATGAGCAGTTCTTC,CASSLEGLAGNEQFF